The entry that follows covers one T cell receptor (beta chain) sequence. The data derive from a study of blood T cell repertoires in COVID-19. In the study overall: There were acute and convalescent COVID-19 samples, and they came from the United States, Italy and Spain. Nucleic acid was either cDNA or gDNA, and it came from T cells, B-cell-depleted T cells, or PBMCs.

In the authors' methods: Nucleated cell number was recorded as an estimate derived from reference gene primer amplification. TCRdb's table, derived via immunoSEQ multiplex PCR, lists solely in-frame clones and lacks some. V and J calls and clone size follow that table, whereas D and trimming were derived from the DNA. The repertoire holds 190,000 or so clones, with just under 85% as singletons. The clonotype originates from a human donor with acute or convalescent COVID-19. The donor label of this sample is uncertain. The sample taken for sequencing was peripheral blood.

For the CDR3, the DNA is TGTGCCAGCAGTGAAGGTAGGGCAGGGGGCAACACTGAAGCTTTCTTT. It is translated as CASSEGRAGGNTEAFF. The J gene is TRBJ1-1, the V gene TRBV2, with TRBD1 matching over 8 bases. Trimming removed 1 base from V and 2 bases from J; junction bases left unmatched: 6. CDR1 and CDR2 (germline): SNHLY, FYNNEI. The CDR3 length is 16 residues.